These 19 T cell receptor beta chains were sequenced from one sample in a study of blood T cells in healthy people across ages. Sample-barcoded 5' priming and a J-beta primer mix drove a second PCR of about 6 to 12 cycles. TCRdb itself ran the 5' RACE reads through MiXCR, one entry per CDR3 protein. Of approximately 600,000 distinct CDR3 sequences listed, roughly 50% were seen once; the top ten hold 30% to 45%. The sequenced sample consisted of blood. These receptors were taken from a man aged 55-75 years in good health.

The rearrangement uses TRBV10-3 and TRBJ1-4; TRBD1 matches 9 bases. Trimming at V came to 10 bases and at J to 4 bases, leaving 4 bases not matched to a gene. CDR3 length: 13 residues. Per the germline V gene, CDR1 is ENHRY and CDR2 is SYGVKD. The CDR3 DNA reads as TGTGCCACGAAGGACAGGGGTAATGAAAAACTGTTTTTT. It specifies CATKDRGNEKLFF.

This sequence joins TRBV6-5 and TRBJ2-3; TRBD2 is a possible D gene (7 bases). Trimming shortened V by 2 bases and J by 0 bases, and 12 bases separated the two germline ends. The germline CDR1 and CDR2 sequences are MNHEY and SVGAGI. This CDR3 spans 16 amino acids. Here the CDR3 reads CASSYGGGYSTDTQYF. The CDR3 DNA reads as TGTGCCAGCAGTTACGGCGGGGGCTACAGCACAGATACGCAGTATTTT.

The chain uses TRBV5-4 and TRBJ1-2, with TRBD1 matching 11 bases. Germline V gene data show CDR1 as SGHNT and CDR2 as YYREEE (reference sequence). Trimming removed 3 bases from V and 3 bases from J; junction bases left unmatched: 1. This CDR3 is built from 14 residues. CDR3 nucleotides: TGTGCCAGCAGCTGGGACAGGGGGGACTATGGCTACACCTTC. Its translation is CASSWDRGDYGYTF.

The V gene is TRBV7-2, the J gene TRBJ2-1, with TRBD1 as a possible D gene (6 bases). CDR3 length: 14 residues. V gave up 5 bases and J gave up 7 bases, with 15 bases separating them. The germline gives CDR1 SGHTA, CDR2 FQGNSA. The CDR3 DNA follows: TGTGCCAGCAGCCCATACAGGGTTAGTAATGAGCAGTTCTTC. It is translated as CASSPYRVSNEQFF.

Only a few counts were recorded for this clonotype. J is TRBJ1-2 and V is TRBV20-1, with 7 positions matching TRBD1. CDR3 size: 16 residues. Looked up from germline, CDR1 is DFQATT and CDR2 is SNEGSKA (reference sequence). V was pared by 0 bases and J by 0 bases, with 7 bases of the junction left unmatched. CDR3 amino acids: CSARETGSPTNYGYTF. DNA of the CDR3: TGCAGTGCTAGAGAGACAGGGAGCCCTACTAACTATGGCTACACCTTC.

J is TRBJ2-1 and V is TRBV4-2, with D possibly matching TRBD2 (5 bases). Gene TRBJ2-7 matches the end of the DNA better, so the J call may be wrong. CDR3 length: 15 amino acids. Germline CDR1 LGHNA, CDR2 YNFKEQ. CDR3 nucleotide sequence: TGTGCCAGCAGCCAAGTTTCGGGGAGCTACAATGAGCAGTACTTC. This sequence encodes CASSQVSGSYNEQYF.

This clonotype was seen only a few times. The chain recombines TRBV28 with TRBJ2-3; TRBD2 matches at 11 bases. The germline gives CDR1 MDHEN, CDR2 SYDVKM. V shed 3 bases, J shed 0 bases, and the junction held 2 bases outside the gene matches. The CDR3 length is 16 residues. This chain's CDR3 is CASSLASGGSTDTQYF. The CDR3 nucleotides read TGTGCCAGCAGTTTGGCTAGCGGGGGGAGCACAGATACGCAGTATTTT.

The rearrangement uses TRBV20-1 and TRBJ2-1; 8 bases fit TRBD2. V lost 3 bases to trimming and J lost 8 bases; unmatched junction nucleotides: 15. The CDR3 has 16 residues. Germline CDR1 reads DFQATT; CDR2 reads SNEGSKA (reference sequence). The CDR3 protein is CSASRLGTGGRDEQFF. In DNA, the CDR3 is TGCAGTGCTAGCCGGTTGGGAACGGGGGGGCGTGATGAGCAGTTCTTC.

The chain has TRBV6-1 and TRBJ1-2; 9 bases agree with TRBD1. This CDR3 is 14 amino acids long. The germline V gene encodes CDR1 MNHNS and CDR2 SASEGT. Trimming took 7 bases from V and 4 from J; bases not matched to a gene: 7. The CDR3 DNA sequence: TGTGCCAGCAAACCGGGACAGGGCGGCTATGGCTACACCTTC. This sequence encodes CASKPGQGGYGYTF.

The rearrangement joins TRBV20-1 to TRBJ2-7; D is unresolved. This CDR3 comprises 13 residues. Per the germline V gene, CDR1 is DFQATT and CDR2 is SNEGSKA (reference sequence). The V end was cut by 6 bases, the J end by 2 bases, with 14 bases between. CDR3 region: CSALTRTPYEQYF. The CDR3 DNA is TGCAGTGCACTGACCAGAACCCCCTACGAGCAGTACTTC.

The table lists this clonotype with a few counts. V gene TRBV21-1 combines with J gene TRBJ2-3; the D call TRBD1 from the table was never checked on the DNA. TRBV21-1 is a recognized pseudogene. CDR3 length: 16 amino acids. The CDR3 DNA is TGTGCCAGCAGCCTTCCTGGACAGGGTCGCACAGATACGCAGTATTTT. It yields the protein CASSLPGQGRTDTQYF.

The chain links TRBV10-1 to TRBJ2-2; D remains unclear. Germline-derived CDR1 and CDR2 are WNHNN and SYGVQD (reference sequence). V lost 0 bases and J 5 bases, leaving 10 bases between the germline ends. This CDR3 has 15 amino acids. Here the CDR3 reads CASSESMGGTGELFF. Written as DNA, the CDR3 is TGCGCCAGCAGTGAGTCGATGGGTGGAACCGGGGAGCTGTTTTTT.

With respect to this clonotype: Germline is not matched at one junction end, which may reflect a read error. The chain uses TRBV7-9 and TRBJ2-1, with TRBD2 as a possible D gene (5 bases). CDR1 and CDR2 from the germline V gene are SEHNR and FQNEAQ (reference sequence). This CDR3 contains 13 residues. The CDR3 nucleotides read TGTTCCAGCAGCTCGGGGTCCTACAATGAGCAGTTCTTC. Its protein is CSSSSGSYNEQFF.

This chain links TRBV3-1 with TRBJ1-6; D remains unclear. V lost 0 bases, J lost 9 bases, and 9 bases lay in between. CDR3 size: 14 residues. Germline V lookup: CDR1 LGHDT, CDR2 YNNKEL (reference sequence). Here the CDR3 DNA reads TGTGCCAGCAGCCAAGATAATCTGGGTTCACCCCTCCACTTT. It specifies CASSQDNLGSPLHF.

V usage is TRBV5-5 and J usage is TRBJ2-5, with 7 bases aligning to TRBD1. Germline V lookup: CDR1 SGHKS, CDR2 YYEKEE (reference sequence). This CDR3 is built from 14 residues. With V trimmed by 4 bases and J by 2 bases, 5 bases remained unmatched. The CDR3 sequence: CASSTLTGQETQYF. The CDR3 nucleotides are TGTGCCAGCAGCACCTTGACAGGGCAAGAGACCCAGTACTTC.

Note on this clonotype: One end of the junction is discordant with germline, which a read error may explain. The chain combines TRBV11-2 with TRBJ2-7, with a tentative D call TRBD2 (6 bases). CDR1 SGHAT and CDR2 FQNNGV come from the germline V gene. The CDR3 consists of 12 residues. CDR3 region: CTSSLPGGEQYF. CDR3 DNA sequence: TGTACCAGCAGCTTACCTGGGGGGGAGCAGTACTTC.

As for this clonotype: A read error is possible here, since a much larger clone lies one base away. The chain combines TRBV7-2 with TRBJ2-5, with 7 bases lining up with TRBD1. The J segment lost 5 bases and the V segment lost 4 bases, leaving 10 bases of the junction unmatched. Germline lookup yields CDR1 SGHTA and CDR2 FQGNSA. The CDR3 consists of 15 residues. CDR3 region: CASSSLRQGGETQYF. The CDR3 nucleotides are TGTGCCAGCAGCTCTCTACGACAGGGTGGGGAGACCCAGTACTTC.

V and J are TRBV6-6 and TRBJ2-5; perhaps TRBD2 as D (6 bases). Trimming removed 0 bases at V and 1 base at J, with 6 bases between. The CDR3 contains 14 residues. Germline CDR1 and CDR2: MNHNY and SVGAGI (reference sequence). The CDR3 protein is CASSYSEGQETQYF. The CDR3 DNA sequence: TGTGCCAGCAGTTACTCGGAGGGCCAAGAGACCCAGTACTTC.

The J gene is TRBJ1-1, the V gene TRBV6-5, with 8 nucleotides matching TRBD1. The CDR3 sequence is 15 residues long. The J segment lost 0 bases and the V segment lost 5 bases, leaving 5 bases of the junction unmatched. CDR1 and CDR2 (germline): MNHEY, SVGAGI. The chain's CDR3 is CASSKRQGLNTEAFF. The CDR3 region has the DNA TGTGCCAGCAGTAAGCGACAGGGGTTGAACACTGAAGCTTTCTTT.